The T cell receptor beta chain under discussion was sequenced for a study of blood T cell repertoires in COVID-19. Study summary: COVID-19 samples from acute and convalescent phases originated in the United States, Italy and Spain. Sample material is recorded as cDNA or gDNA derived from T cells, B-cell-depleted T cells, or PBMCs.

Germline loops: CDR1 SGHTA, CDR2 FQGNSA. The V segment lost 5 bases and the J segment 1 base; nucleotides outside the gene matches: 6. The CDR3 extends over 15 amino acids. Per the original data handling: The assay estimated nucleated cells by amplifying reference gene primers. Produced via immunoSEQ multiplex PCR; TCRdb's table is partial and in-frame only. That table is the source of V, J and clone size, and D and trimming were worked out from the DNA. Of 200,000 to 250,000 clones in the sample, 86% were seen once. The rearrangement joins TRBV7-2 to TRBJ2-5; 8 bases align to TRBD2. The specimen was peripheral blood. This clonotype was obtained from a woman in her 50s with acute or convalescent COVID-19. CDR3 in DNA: TGTGCCAGCAGCCCGGGGACTAGGCTCCAAGAGACCCAGTACTTC. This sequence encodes CASSPGTRLQETQYF.